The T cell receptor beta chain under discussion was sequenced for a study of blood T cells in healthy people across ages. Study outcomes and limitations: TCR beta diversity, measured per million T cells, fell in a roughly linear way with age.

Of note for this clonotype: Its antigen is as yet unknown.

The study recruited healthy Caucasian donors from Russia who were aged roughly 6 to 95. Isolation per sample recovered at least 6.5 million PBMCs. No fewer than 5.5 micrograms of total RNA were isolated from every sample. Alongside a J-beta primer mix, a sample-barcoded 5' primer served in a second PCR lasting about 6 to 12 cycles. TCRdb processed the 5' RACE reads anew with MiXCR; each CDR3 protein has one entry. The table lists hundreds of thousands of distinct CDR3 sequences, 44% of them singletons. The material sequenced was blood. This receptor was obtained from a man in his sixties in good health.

The CDR3 loop is CASSQDMRLAGYEQYF. The CDR3 region has the DNA TGCGCCAGCAGCCAAGATATGAGACTAGCAGGTTACGAGCAGTACTTC. The genes are TRBV4-1 and TRBJ2-7, with 7 bases identical to TRBD2. V shed 0 bases and J 4 bases; nucleotides not matched to a gene: 9. This CDR3 is 16 amino acids long. CDR1 MGHRA and CDR2 YSYEKL come from the germline V gene.